The next 20 T cell receptor beta chains were all read from a single sample in a study of blood T cell repertoires in COVID-19 (dated by TCRdb to about 2020). Libraries were made using the immunoSEQ multiplex PCR assay. TCRdb limited this immuneACCESS table to in-frame rearrangements with V and J called. A share of clones is missing; checked studies link under half to unresolved V genes, and the rest is unexplained. Within this sample are 110,000 or so clones, with 75% to 90% of them counted one time only. About a fifth of the sample is held by the ten biggest clonotypes. Sequenced: peripheral blood. The receptors were sampled from a human donor with acute or convalescent COVID-19. The donor label of this sample is uncertain.

V gene TRBV10-3 combines with J gene TRBJ1-2, with 8 bases lining up with TRBD1. This CDR3 has 14 amino acids. V was pared by 6 bases and J by 4 bases, with 7 bases of the junction left unmatched. CDR1 is ENHRY and CDR2 is SYGVKD in the germline V gene. This chain's CDR3 is CAIRETGAGYGYTF. The CDR3 DNA follows: TGTGCCATCAGAGAGACAGGGGCAGGCTATGGCTACACCTTC.

The count of this clone is one. This sequence joins TRBV10-3 and TRBJ1-3, with 7 bases identical to TRBD1. Germline lookup yields CDR1 ENHRY and CDR2 SYGVKD. The ends lost 2 bases at V and 0 bases at J; junction bases unmatched: 1. There are 15 residues in the CDR3. The CDR3 DNA sequence: TGTGCCATCAGTGAGACAGGGGACTCTGGAAACACCATATATTTT. As protein: CAISETGDSGNTIYF.

V gene TRBV27 combines with J gene TRBJ2-7, with 11 bases aligning to TRBD2. Trimming cost V 6 bases and J 3 bases; bases outside gene matches: 10. This CDR3 contains 16 residues. Germline-derived CDR1 and CDR2 are MNHEY and SMNVEV (reference sequence). The CDR3 DNA reads TGTGCCAGCAGAAAAACTTCCGGGACTAGCGGCTACGAGCAGTACTTC. Translated, it gives CASRKTSGTSGYEQYF.

The rearrangement links TRBV7-2 to TRBJ1-3; no reliable D call. The CDR3 runs 17 residues. Looked up from germline, CDR1 is SGHTA and CDR2 is FQGNSA. The V and J ends lost 3 bases and 0 bases respectively, with 15 bases between them. Here the CDR3 DNA reads TGTGCCAGCAGCTTGGACCCCCGGGAGGCCTCTGGAAACACCATATATTTT. It translates to CASSLDPREASGNTIYF.

The chain joins TRBV7-3 to TRBJ2-2, with D unresolved. The CDR3 consists of 13 residues. The V gene lost 8 bases and the J gene lost 7 bases, with 14 bases spanning the gap. Germline values: CDR1 SGHTA, CDR2 FQGTGA. The CDR3 sequence is CASAPDRSGELFF. As DNA, the CDR3 is TGTGCCAGCGCTCCAGATCGGAGCGGGGAGCTGTTTTTT.

In DNA form, the CDR3 reads TGTGCCAGCAGCGTAATGGGTCGGGGCTCCTACAATGAGCAGTTCTTC. Translated, it gives CASSVMGRGSYNEQFF. The chain combines TRBV9 with TRBJ2-1, with D possibly being TRBD2 (5 bases). The CDR3 runs 16 residues. The germline gives CDR1 SGDLS, CDR2 YYNGEE. V was clipped by 1 base and J by 0 bases, with 11 bases between them.

V and J are TRBV4-2 and TRBJ1-4; D may be TRBD1 (5 bases). V lost 1 base to trimming and J lost 7 bases, with 13 bases between them. There are 15 residues in the CDR3. Germline assignment: CDR1 LGHNA and CDR2 YNFKEQ. The CDR3 region is CASSQGGDYSEKLFF. Here the CDR3 DNA reads TGTGCCAGCAGCCAAGGGGGGGACTACAGTGAAAAACTGTTTTTT.

The chain combines TRBV19 with TRBJ1-2, with TRBD1 identical over 7 bases. This CDR3 has 13 residues. Trimming took 6 bases from V and 7 from J; bases not matched to a gene: 8. The V gene's germline CDR1 is LNHDA and CDR2 SQIVND (reference sequence). In DNA, the CDR3 is TGTGCCAGTAGCCCGACAGGGACTCGTGGCTACACCTTC. This gives the protein CASSPTGTRGYTF. The complete variable domain, with remaining parts taken from reference TRBV19 and TRBJ1-2, reads DGGITQSPKYLFRKEGQNVTLSCEQNLNHDAMYWYRQDPGQGLRLIYYSQIVNDFQKGDIAEGYSVSREKKESFPLTVTSAQKNPTAFYLCASSPTGTRGYTFGSGTRLTVV.

In DNA, the CDR3 is TGTGCCAGCAGCTTGGCTCTAGCTAGCACAGATACGCAGTATTTT. It is translated as CASSLALASTDTQYF. The V gene is TRBV5-8, the J gene TRBJ2-3; maybe TRBD2 (5 bases). Germline V gene sequence: CDR1 SGHTS, CDR2 YDEGEE. V was pared by 0 bases and J by 0 bases, with 8 bases between. CDR3 length equals 15 residues.

This chain uses TRBV19 with TRBJ1-5; 10 nucleotides agree with TRBD1. Germline V gene data show CDR1 as LNHDA and CDR2 as SQIVND (reference sequence). With V trimmed by 8 bases and J by 7 bases, 8 bases remained unmatched. There are 14 residues in the CDR3. The CDR3 DNA reads TGTGCCAGTTCTGGACAGGGGGAGTACCAGCCCCAGCATTTT. Its translation is CASSGQGEYQPQHF.

This clone was picked up one time. The V and J genes are TRBV28 and TRBJ1-6; 10 bases fit TRBD1. The CDR3 is 17 amino acids. Trimming at V came to 5 bases and at J to 4 bases, leaving 8 bases not matched to a gene. Per germline, CDR1 MDHEN and CDR2 SYDVKM. As DNA, the CDR3 is TGTGCCAGCAGTGGTGGACAGGGGGACGGGTATAATTCACCCCTCCACTTT. Protein product: CASSGGQGDGYNSPLHF.

Only a few counts were recorded for this clone. The chain uses TRBV7-9 and TRBJ1-1; D unclear. Germline values: CDR1 SEHNR, CDR2 FQNEAQ (reference sequence). This CDR3 has 13 residues. Deletions cut 4 bases from V and 1 base from J, with 7 bases between. The CDR3 bases are TGTGCCAGCAGCTCCACGGGGAACACTGAAGCTTTCTTT. It specifies CASSSTGNTEAFF.

This clone was recorded a few times. The rearrangement links TRBV7-3 to TRBJ2-5; D not certain. V was shortened by 1 base and J by 13 bases, with 13 bases between the two germline ends. The germline V gene encodes CDR1 SGHTA and CDR2 FQGTGA. The CDR3 loop spans 12 amino acids. CDR3: CASSLMNGALYF. The CDR3 bases are TGTGCCAGCAGCTTAATGAACGGAGCGCTGTACTTC.

The CDR3 DNA reads TGTGCCAGCTCAATAGCAGGGACCTACGAGCAGTACTTC. Translating gives CASSIAGTYEQYF. This chain uses TRBV18 with TRBJ2-7; TRBD1 is a possible D gene (5 bases). Trimming stripped 5 bases from V and 2 bases from J, with 10 bases between. The CDR3 is 13 residues long. CDR1 and CDR2 from the germline V gene are KGHSH and LQKENI.

The rearrangement joins TRBV18 to TRBJ2-3; tentatively, D is TRBD1 (6 bases). V was trimmed by 3 bases and J by 5 bases, leaving 18 bases between them. The germline gives CDR1 KGHSH, CDR2 LQKENI. The CDR3 totals 16 residues. This CDR3 is CASSPSTASGVDTQYF. In nucleotides, the CDR3 is TGTGCCAGCTCACCCTCGACGGCCTCAGGGGTAGATACGCAGTATTTT.

The rearrangement uses TRBV6-2 or TRBV6-3 and TRBJ1-1, with D possibly matching TRBD1 (6 bases). Germline V gene lookup returns CDR1 MNHEY and CDR2 SVGEGT. CDR3 length: 14 amino acids. Trimming stripped 6 bases from V and 5 bases from J, with 16 bases between. The CDR3 spells CASSAGTSRTEAFF. CDR3 nucleotides: TGTGCCAGCAGCGCCGGGACATCGAGGACTGAAGCTTTCTTT.

This chain joins TRBV30 and TRBJ2-1; 7 nucleotides match TRBD1. CDR3 length: 15 amino acids. V shed 2 bases, J shed 2 bases, and the junction held 6 bases outside the gene matches. The germline gives CDR1 GTSNPN, CDR2 SVGIG (reference sequence). This CDR3 reads CAWSPTGLAYNEQFF. The CDR3 DNA reads TGTGCCTGGAGTCCGACAGGGTTAGCCTACAATGAGCAGTTCTTC.

This clone was seen a handful of times. The J gene is TRBJ1-3, the V gene TRBV2; D may be TRBD1 (6 bases). The ends were cut back, 5 bases at V and 3 bases at J, with 14 bases in the middle. Germline assignment: CDR1 SNHLY and CDR2 FYNNEI. There are 15 residues in the CDR3. CDR3 nucleotide sequence: TGTGCCAGCAGTCTTGACAGGCTTCGTGGAAACACCATATATTTT. The encoded protein is CASSLDRLRGNTIYF.

The CDR3 region has the DNA TGTGCCAGCAGCTTTACAGGGTCCGGGGAGCTGTTTTTT. Translation gives CASSFTGSGELFF. The chain employs TRBV7-2 and TRBJ2-2, with D possibly TRBD1 on 6 matching bases. CDR1 and CDR2 from the germline V gene are SGHTA and FQGNSA. This CDR3 comprises 13 residues. The V end was cut by 3 bases, the J end by 6 bases, with 8 bases between.

The rearrangement links TRBV4-3 to TRBJ2-3; D is undetermined. The V and J ends lost 4 bases and 6 bases respectively, with 17 bases between them. CDR1 and CDR2 (germline): LGHNA, YSLEER. The CDR3 has 15 amino acids. This chain's CDR3 is CASSPLRLQTDTQYF. CDR3 nucleotides: TGCGCCAGCAGCCCTCTAAGGCTACAGACCGATACGCAGTATTTT.